The T cell receptor (beta chain) under discussion was sequenced for a study of shared clonotypes between healthy human individuals. Study-wide results and caveats: Generation probabilities of non-shared clonotypes were lower (relative to those shared by all four donors).

The CDR3 is made up of 16 amino acids. V shed 2 bases and J shed 1 base, with 12 bases lying between them. Germline CDR1 SGDLS, CDR2 YYNGEE. With regard to this clone: Its specificity is not known. This same CDR3 is encoded by further DNA sequences in the sample.

A deep-level run was used for the assay. Assay: immunoSEQ multiplex PCR; the TCRdb copy retains only in-frame clones and omits some. The sample records approximately 2.3 million clones, 85% to 95% being singletons. The receptor was isolated from a man younger than 35 in good health. Some clones in this sample may be carry-over from other donors' samples. Sample: naive CD4+ T cells from PBMCs. This sample's subset: CD45RA+ positively selected. The J gene is TRBJ2-2, the V gene TRBV9; either TRBD1 or TRBD2 may fit D (5 bases each). The CDR3 DNA sequence: TGTGCCAGCAGCGTGAGAGGGGACCGGAACACCGGGGAGCTGTTTTTT. It yields the protein CASSVRGDRNTGELFF.